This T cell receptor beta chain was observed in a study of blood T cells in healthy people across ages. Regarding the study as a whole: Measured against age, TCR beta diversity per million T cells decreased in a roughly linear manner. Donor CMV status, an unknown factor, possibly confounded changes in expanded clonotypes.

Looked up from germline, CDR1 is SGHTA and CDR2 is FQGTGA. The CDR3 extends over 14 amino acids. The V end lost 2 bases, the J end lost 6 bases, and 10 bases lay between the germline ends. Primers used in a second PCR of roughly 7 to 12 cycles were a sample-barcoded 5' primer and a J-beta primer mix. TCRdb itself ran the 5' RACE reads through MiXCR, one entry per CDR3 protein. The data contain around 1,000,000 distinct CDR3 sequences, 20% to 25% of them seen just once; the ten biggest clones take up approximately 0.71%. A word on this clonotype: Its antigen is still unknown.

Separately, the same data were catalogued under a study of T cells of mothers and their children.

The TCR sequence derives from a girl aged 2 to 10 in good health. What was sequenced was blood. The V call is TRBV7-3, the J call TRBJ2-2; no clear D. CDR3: CASSLSSVSGELFF. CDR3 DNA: TGTGCCAGCAGCTTATCTAGTGTCTCCGGGGAGCTGTTTTTT.